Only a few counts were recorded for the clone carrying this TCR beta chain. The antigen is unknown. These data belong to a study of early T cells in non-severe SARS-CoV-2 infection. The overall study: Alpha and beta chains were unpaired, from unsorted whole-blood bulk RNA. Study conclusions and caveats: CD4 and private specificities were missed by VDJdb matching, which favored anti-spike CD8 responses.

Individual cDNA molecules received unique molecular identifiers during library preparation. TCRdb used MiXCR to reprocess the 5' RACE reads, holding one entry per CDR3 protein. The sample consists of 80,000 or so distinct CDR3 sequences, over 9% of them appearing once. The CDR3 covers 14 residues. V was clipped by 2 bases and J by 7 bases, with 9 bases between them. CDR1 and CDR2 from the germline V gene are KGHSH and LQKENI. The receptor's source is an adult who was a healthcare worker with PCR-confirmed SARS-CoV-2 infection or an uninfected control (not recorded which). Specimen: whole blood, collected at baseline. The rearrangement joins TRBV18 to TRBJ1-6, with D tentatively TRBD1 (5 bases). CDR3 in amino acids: CASSPRQLNSPLHF. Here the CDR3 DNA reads TGTGCCAGCTCACCAAGACAGCTCAATTCACCCCTCCACTTT.